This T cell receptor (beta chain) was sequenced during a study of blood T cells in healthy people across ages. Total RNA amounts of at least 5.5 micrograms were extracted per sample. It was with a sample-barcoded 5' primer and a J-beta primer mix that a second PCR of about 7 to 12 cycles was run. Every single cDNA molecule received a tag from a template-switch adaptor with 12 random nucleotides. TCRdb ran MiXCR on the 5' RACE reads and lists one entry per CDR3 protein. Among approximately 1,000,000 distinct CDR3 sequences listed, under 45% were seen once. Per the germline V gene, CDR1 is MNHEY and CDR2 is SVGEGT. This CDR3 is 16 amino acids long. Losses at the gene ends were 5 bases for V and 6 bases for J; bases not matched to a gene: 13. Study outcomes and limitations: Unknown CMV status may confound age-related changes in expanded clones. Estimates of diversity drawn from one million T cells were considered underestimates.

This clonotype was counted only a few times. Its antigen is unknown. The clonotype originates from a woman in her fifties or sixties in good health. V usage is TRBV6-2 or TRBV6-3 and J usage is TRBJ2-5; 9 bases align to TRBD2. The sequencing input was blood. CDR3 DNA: TGTGCCAGCAGTGCTGTCAATAGCGGGAGTAGGAAGACCCAGTACTTC. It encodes CASSAVNSGSRKTQYF.